This T cell receptor (beta chain) was sequenced during a study of shared clonotypes between healthy human individuals. In the study overall: CD4 naive and CD4 memory each took three plates per donor, while CD8 naive took two and CD8 memory one.

CD45RO-negative CD8 cells positively selected for CCR7 made up the naive population, which excluded terminally differentiated effector memory CD45RA+ cells. Deletions cut 10 bases from V and 9 bases from J, with 20 bases between. This CDR3 has 12 residues. The germline V gene has CDR1 SGHRS and CDR2 YFSETQ. Over several immunoSEQ plates, each subset's genomic DNA was distributed in even portions. Some clones are missing from TCRdb's copy, which holds only in-frame ones; the method was immunoSEQ multiplex PCR. This sample has about 590,000 clones; nearly 97% occur once, and the top ten carry about 0.11%.

This clonotype was sampled from a woman under 40 in good health. Sample: naive CD8+ T cells sorted from blood. The chain is built from TRBV5-1 and TRBJ2-7, with D maybe TRBD2 (6 bases). The CDR3 DNA reads TGCGCCGCCGGGGGACCGAAATTGGGGCAGTACTTC. Protein sequence: CAAGGPKLGQYF.